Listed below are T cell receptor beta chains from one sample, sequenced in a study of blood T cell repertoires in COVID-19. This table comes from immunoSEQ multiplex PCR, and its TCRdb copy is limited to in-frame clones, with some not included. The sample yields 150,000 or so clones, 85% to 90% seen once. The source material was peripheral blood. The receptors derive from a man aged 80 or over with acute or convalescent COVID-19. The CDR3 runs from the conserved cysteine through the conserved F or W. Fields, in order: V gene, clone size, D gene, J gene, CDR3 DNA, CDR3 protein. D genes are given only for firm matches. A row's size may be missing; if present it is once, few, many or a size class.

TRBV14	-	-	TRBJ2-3	TGTGCCAGCAGCCCTTTTCAGGGAACCACAGATACGCAGTATTTT	CASSPFQGTTDTQYF
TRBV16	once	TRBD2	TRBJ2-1	TGTGCCAGCAGAGGACTAGCGGGAGGGTATGAGCAGTTCTTC	CASRGLAGGYEQFF
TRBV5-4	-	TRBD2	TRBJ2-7	TGTGCCAGCAGCTTGGGTGCTAGCGGGGGAGCCGAGCAGTACTTC	CASSLGASGGAEQYF
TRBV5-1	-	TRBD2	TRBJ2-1	TGCGCCAGCAGCTTGGATATGCTAGCGGCAAGCTCCTACAATGAGCAGTTCTTC	CASSLDMLAASSYNEQFF
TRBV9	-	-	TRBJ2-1	TGTGCCAGCAGCGTAGAAGGGACTCCCAACAATGAGCAGTTCTTC	CASSVEGTPNNEQFF
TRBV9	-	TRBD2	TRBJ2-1	TGTGCCAGCAGCGTTACCGGGACTAGCGGAAATGAGCAGTTCTTC	CASSVTGTSGNEQFF
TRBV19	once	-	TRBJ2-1	TGTGCCACCAGGTCAGGGGGGCGCTCCTACAATGAGCAGTTCTTC	CATRSGGRSYNEQFF
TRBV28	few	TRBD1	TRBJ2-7	TGTGCCAGCAGCCCCCCCCCGGGACAGTACGAGCAGTACTTC	CASSPPPGQYEQYF
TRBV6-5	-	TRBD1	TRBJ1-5	TGTGCCAGCGGGGGACAGGGAAGCAATCAGCCCCAGCATTTT	CASGGQGSNQPQHF
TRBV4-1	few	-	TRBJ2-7	TGCGCCAGCAGCCAAGTGAGCTCCTACGAGCAGTACTTC	CASSQVSSYEQYF
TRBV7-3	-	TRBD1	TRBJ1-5	TGTGCCAGCAGCTTACCTGGGAACGGGACAGGGCCCAATCAGCCCCAGCATTTT	CASSLPGNGTGPNQPQHF
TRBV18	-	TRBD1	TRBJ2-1	TGTGCCAGCTCACCTGACAGGGACCTTTACAATGAGCAGTTCTTC	CASSPDRDLYNEQFF